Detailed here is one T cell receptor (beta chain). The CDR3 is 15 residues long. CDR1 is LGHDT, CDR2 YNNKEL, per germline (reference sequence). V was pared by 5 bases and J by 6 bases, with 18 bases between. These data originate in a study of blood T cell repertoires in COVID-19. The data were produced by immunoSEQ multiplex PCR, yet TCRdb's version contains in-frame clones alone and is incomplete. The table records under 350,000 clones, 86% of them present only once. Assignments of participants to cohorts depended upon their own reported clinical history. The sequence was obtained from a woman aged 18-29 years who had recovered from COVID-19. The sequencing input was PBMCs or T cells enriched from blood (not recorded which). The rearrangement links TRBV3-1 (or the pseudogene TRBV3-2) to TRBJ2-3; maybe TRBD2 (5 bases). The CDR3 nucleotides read TGTGCCAGCAGCAGACGGGAAACGGGTTTGGATACGCAGTATTTT. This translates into CASSRRETGLDTQYF.